This TCR beta chain was identified during a study of T-cell memory formation after mild COVID-19. Findings of the study overall: Contracting CD4+ clones sat mainly in CM and EM; CD8+ in EMRA.

With V trimmed by 6 bases and J by 0 bases, 5 bases remained unmatched. Germline values: CDR1 MRHNA, CDR2 SNTAGT. CDR3 size: 15 residues. A few counts support this clonotype. Its antigen is not identified. cDNA libraries for TCR alpha and TCR beta, carrying sample barcodes and UMIs, came from 5'RACE with constant-segment primers. TCRdb ran MiXCR on the 5' RACE reads and lists one entry per CDR3 protein. The sample has around 530,000 distinct CDR3 sequences, about 22% seen once. The sequenced sample consisted of PBMCs or a T cell subset sorted from them (not recorded which). This sequence was found in an adult woman who had mild COVID-19 (a few samples of this study predate the infection). Cell type and time point are not known. The chain is built from TRBV6-4 and TRBJ2-3; 8 positions agree with TRBD2. The CDR3 reads CASRGLVFSTDTQYF. CDR3 DNA: TGTGCCAGCAGGGGACTAGTATTTAGCACAGATACGCAGTATTTT.